These 21 T cell receptor beta chains share one sample of origin, sequenced in a study of control samples from healthy donors and cancer patients. The repertoire was sequenced with immunoSEQ multiplex PCR; TCRdb's copy has only in-frame clones and lacks some. Of about 70,000 clones in the sample, 84% were seen once. What was sequenced was blood. All receptors come from a man between 50 and 59 years old in good health.

This clone is categorized as medium-sized. V gene TRBV6-2 or TRBV6-3 combines with J gene TRBJ1-1; the D is unclear. V lost 6 bases to trimming and J lost 4 bases, with 6 bases between them. The CDR3 loop spans 11 amino acids. Germline lookup yields CDR1 MNHEY and CDR2 SVGEGT. CDR3 protein: CASSLGTEAFF. CDR3 DNA sequence: TGTGCCAGCAGCTTGGGCACTGAAGCTTTCTTT.

The rearrangement links TRBV5-4 to TRBJ1-1; D gene ambiguous. The germline V and J ends were trimmed by 3 bases and 11 bases, with 20 bases remaining between them. Germline V gene data show CDR1 as SGHNT and CDR2 as YYREEE (reference sequence). The length of the CDR3 is 14 residues. CDR3 DNA sequence: TGTGCCAGCAGCTACGAGCTACGGGGAGGGAAGGCTTTCTTT. Translating it yields CASSYELRGGKAFF.

The chain has TRBV15 and TRBJ2-7; TRBD1 is a possible D gene (5 bases). The CDR3 length is 14 residues. Germline values: CDR1 LNHNV, CDR2 YYDKDF (reference sequence). V shed 1 base and J shed 0 bases, with 7 bases lying between them. CDR3 sequence: CATSRVDSSYEQYF. CDR3 coding DNA: TGTGCCACCAGCAGAGTCGACAGCTCCTACGAGCAGTACTTC. Full variable domain (rest looked up from reference TRBV15 and TRBJ2-7): DAMVIQNPRYQVTQFGKPVTLSCSQTLNHNVMYWYQQKSSQAPKLLFHYYDKDFNNEADTPDNFQSRRPNTSFCFLDIRSPGLGDTAMYLCATSRVDSSYEQYFGPGTRLTVT.

The rearrangement joins TRBV10-1 to TRBJ1-2; 8 bases fit TRBD1. The CDR3 covers 15 residues. The germline gives CDR1 WNHNN, CDR2 SYGVQD (reference sequence). V was clipped by 3 bases and J by 4 bases; unmatched bases: 7. In DNA, the CDR3 is TGCGCCAGCAGTGATTCGGGACAGGAGGCCTATGGCTACACCTTC. It yields the protein CASSDSGQEAYGYTF.

The CDR3 is CASSLDRVRNTIYF. The CDR3 DNA is TGTGCCAGCTCACTCGACAGGGTCCGAAACACCATATATTTT. The chain uses TRBV18 and TRBJ1-3; 7 nucleotides agree with TRBD1. Germline CDR1 KGHSH, CDR2 LQKENI. V shed 4 bases and J 5 bases; nucleotides not matched to a gene: 5. This CDR3 spans 14 amino acids.

V usage is TRBV3-1 (or the pseudogene TRBV3-2) and J usage is TRBJ2-3, with 14 bases that match TRBD2. This CDR3 spans 16 amino acids. Germline V gene sequence: CDR1 LGHDT, CDR2 YNNKEL (reference sequence). Losses at the gene ends were 4 bases for V and 9 bases for J; bases not matched to a gene: 9. The CDR3 DNA reads as TGTGCCAGCAGCCCTCTGGTGACTAGCGGGAGGGCCACGCAGTATTTT. It is translated as CASSPLVTSGRATQYF.

This chain uses TRBV9 with TRBJ1-5, with 8 bases identical to TRBD1. The CDR3 extends over 15 amino acids. The V and J ends lost 4 bases and 5 bases, in that order; junction bases with no gene match: 8. The germline gives CDR1 SGDLS, CDR2 YYNGEE. The CDR3 spells CASSPEGQDYQPQHF. The CDR3 DNA reads as TGTGCCAGCAGCCCAGAGGGACAGGACTATCAGCCCCAGCATTTT.

V usage is TRBV3-1 (or the pseudogene TRBV3-2) and J usage is TRBJ1-1, with 7 bases fitting TRBD1. The CDR3 is 17 residues long. The V gene's germline CDR1 is LGHDT and CDR2 YNNKEL (reference sequence). The V segment lost 3 bases and the J segment 2 bases; nucleotides outside the gene matches: 12. The CDR3: CASSQTRGTVNNTEAFF. The CDR3 DNA reads as TGTGCCAGCAGCCAGACCCGAGGGACAGTCAATAACACTGAAGCTTTCTTT.

The rearrangement joins TRBV6-5 to TRBJ1-2; D call uncertain. This CDR3 comprises 14 residues. Trimming stripped 6 bases from V and 8 bases from J, with 19 bases between. Germline CDR1 reads MNHEY; CDR2 reads SVGAGI. CDR3 bases: TGTGCCAGCAGGTTGAGCGTTATAGCAGAGGGCTACACCTTC. Protein: CASRLSVIAEGYTF.

This chain connects TRBV19 to TRBJ1-5; no clear D. Per the germline V gene, CDR1 is LNHDA and CDR2 is SQIVND (reference sequence). V shed 5 bases and J shed 2 bases, with 16 bases lying between them. The CDR3 has 16 residues. The CDR3 is CASSAPRLGGNQPQHF. The CDR3 DNA follows: TGTGCCAGTAGTGCCCCTAGACTTGGGGGCAATCAGCCCCAGCATTTT.

This chain joins TRBV11-2 and TRBJ2-1; TRBD2 aligns across 16 bases. Unmatched junction bases numbered 4, after V lost 4 bases and J lost 10 bases. The CDR3 totals 15 residues. Germline assignment: CDR1 SGHAT and CDR2 FQNNGV. The CDR3 here is CASSSQGLAGGEQFF. CDR3 DNA: TGTGCCAGCAGCTCCCAGGGACTAGCGGGAGGGGAGCAGTTCTTC.

The chain combines TRBV5-4 with TRBJ1-2, with D uncertain. The CDR3 has 14 residues. Germline loops: CDR1 SGHNT, CDR2 YYREEE (reference sequence). The V end lost 6 bases, the J end lost 8 bases, and 20 bases lay between the germline ends. In DNA, the CDR3 is TGTGCCAGCACCCAGAGAATAGGTTTTTGGGGCTACACCTTC. This gives the protein CASTQRIGFWGYTF.

The chain couples TRBV30 to TRBJ1-2; tentatively, D is TRBD1 (5 bases). The CDR3 has 13 amino acids. Germline V gene sequence: CDR1 GTSNPN, CDR2 SVGIG (reference sequence). Between the trimmed V and J ends, which lost 0 bases and 9 bases, there was a span of 14 bases. The CDR3: CAWSVIKGHSYTF. CDR3 bases: TGTGCCTGGAGTGTCATAAAAGGACATAGCTACACCTTC.

The rearrangement uses TRBV2 and TRBJ2-7, with 7 bases identical to TRBD1. CDR1 SNHLY and CDR2 FYNNEI come from the germline V gene. The length of the CDR3 is 11 residues. Trimming removed 9 bases from V and 2 bases from J; junction bases left unmatched: 1. This CDR3 is CASGTAYEQYF. In nucleotides, the CDR3 is TGTGCCAGTGGGACAGCCTACGAGCAGTACTTC.

This clone appeared a single time. The chain recombines TRBV10-3 with TRBJ1-4, with D unresolved. Germline-derived CDR1 and CDR2 are ENHRY and SYGVKD. V was cut by 8 bases and J by 0 bases, with 10 bases left in between. The CDR3 length is 14 residues. The CDR3 sequence is CAIADGSTNEKLFF. The CDR3 coding sequence is TGTGCCATCGCGGACGGTTCAACTAATGAAAAACTGTTTTTT.

This clone was counted between two and nine times. V is TRBV20-1 and J is TRBJ1-6; 7 bases align to TRBD1. The CDR3 runs 13 residues. Trimming took 3 bases from V and 10 from J; bases not matched to a gene: 6. Per germline, CDR1 DFQATT and CDR2 SNEGSKA (reference sequence). For the CDR3, the DNA is TGCAGTGCTAGTCAGGGGGAGAGCTCACCCCTCCACTTT. As protein: CSASQGESSPLHF.

The chain recombines TRBV27 with TRBJ2-1; either TRBD1 or TRBD2 may fit D (5 bases each). The V gene's germline CDR1 is MNHEY and CDR2 SMNVEV (reference sequence). V dropped 0 bases and J dropped 5 bases, with 14 bases sitting between them. This CDR3 spans 16 amino acids. CDR3 loop: CASSLSLGEKDNEQFF. CDR3 bases: TGTGCCAGCAGTTTATCGTTGGGGGAAAAAGACAATGAGCAGTTCTTC.

The V and J genes are TRBV28 and TRBJ2-7, with 8 bases identical to TRBD1. This CDR3 comprises 15 residues. The V and J ends lost 3 bases and 7 bases, in that order; junction bases with no gene match: 11. CDR1 and CDR2 from the germline V gene are MDHEN and SYDVKM. The CDR3 nucleotides read TGTGCCAGCAGTTTTTCACTCAGGGGGCAGGAAGAGCAGTACTTC. This sequence encodes CASSFSLRGQEEQYF.

This chain joins TRBV7-2 and TRBJ1-1; D is undetermined. The CDR3 sequence is 12 residues long. V was cut by 4 bases and J by 6 bases, with 9 bases left in between. Germline V CDR1 and CDR2: SGHTA, FQGNSA. The CDR3 reads CASSSDRAEAFF. The CDR3 region has the DNA TGTGCCAGCAGCTCCGACCGGGCTGAAGCTTTCTTT.

This clone was seen more than once but under ten times. V and J are TRBV5-1 and TRBJ1-3, with a tentative D call TRBD1 (6 bases). The CDR3 runs to 14 residues. V lost 4 bases to trimming and J lost 4 bases, with 12 bases between them. In germline, CDR1 is SGHRS, CDR2 YFSETQ. The CDR3 DNA reads as TGCGCCAGCAGCCTCGGGGGCGAAGGAAACACCATATATTTT. Protein sequence: CASSLGGEGNTIYF.

In this sample, this clone is medium-sized. V usage is TRBV4-3 and J usage is TRBJ1-2, with TRBD1 identical over 8 bases. CDR1 and CDR2 (germline): LGHNA, YSLEER. This CDR3 has 16 amino acids. The V and J ends lost 0 bases and 5 bases, in that order; junction bases with no gene match: 8. DNA of the CDR3: TGCGCCAGCAGCCAAGACAGGACAGGGAGGCCATATGGCTACACCTTC. It translates to CASSQDRTGRPYGYTF.